This note documents a single T cell receptor beta chain sequence. Its cognate antigen is unknown. Unique molecular identifiers featured in how the TCRbeta library was prepared. MiXCR, applied by TCRdb to the PCR reads, yields one record per CDR3 protein. The sample has hundreds of thousands of distinct CDR3 sequences, less than 15% seen once. Germline V gives CDR1 KGHSH, CDR2 LQKENI. The ends lost 4 bases at V and 5 bases at J; junction bases unmatched: 1. CDR3 length equals 14 residues. The sample comes from a study of T-cell reconstitution after alpha-beta-depleted transplantation in children. Study-wide points: At around two months after transplant, the alpha-beta T cells were reportedly derived from several hundred expanded clones that came from non-depleted graft cells. One year after transplant, T-cell counts and diversity came mostly from newly produced T cells. The origin of high day-60 TCRbeta diversity in some patients lay in surviving recipient T cells and thymic progenitors.

The genes are TRBV18 and TRBJ2-1; TRBD2 aligns across 11 bases. The receptor comes from a girl aged 2-9 years with congenital amegakaryocytic thrombocytopenia, due to receive a stem cell transplant. Specimen: PBMCs, collected before TCRalphabeta/CD19-depleted stem cell transplant. The CDR3 DNA sequence: TGTGCCAGCTCACAGGGACTAGCGGACAATGAGCAGTTCTTC. It yields the protein CASSQGLADNEQFF.